Following are 2 T cell receptor beta chains from one sample sequenced in a study of blood T cell repertoires in COVID-19. Here immunoSEQ multiplex PCR was the method, and the copy in TCRdb shows in-frame clones only, minus some. The table has about 50,000 clones, roughly nine tenths seen once. The sequenced material came from peripheral blood. The receptors here all came from a woman aged 60-75 years with COVID-19, enrolled during active disease.

The chain joins TRBV11-2 to TRBJ2-1; D is possibly TRBD2 (6 bases). Per germline, CDR1 SGHAT and CDR2 FQNNGV. V gave up 0 bases and J gave up 9 bases, with 12 bases separating them. CDR3 length: 14 residues. In DNA form, the CDR3 reads TGTGCCAGCAGCTTAGATCCCGGGACTTCTGAGCAGTTCTTC. Its protein product is CASSLDPGTSEQFF. Full variable domain (remainder filled in from reference TRBV11-2 and TRBJ2-1): EAGVAQSPRYKIIEKRQSVAFWCNPISGHATLYWYQQILGQGPKLLIQFQNNGVVDDSQLPKDRFSAERLKGVDSTLKIQPAKLEDSAVYLCASSLDPGTSEQFFGPGTRLTVL.

The chain couples TRBV7-2 to TRBJ2-3, with 15 nucleotides matching TRBD2. Germline lookup yields CDR1 SGHTA and CDR2 FQGNSA. This CDR3 contains 15 residues. Trimming at V came to 5 bases and at J to 6 bases, leaving 3 bases not matched to a gene. The CDR3 is CASSRTSGGADTQYF. DNA of the CDR3: TGTGCCAGCAGCAGGACTAGCGGGGGGGCCGATACGCAGTATTTT.